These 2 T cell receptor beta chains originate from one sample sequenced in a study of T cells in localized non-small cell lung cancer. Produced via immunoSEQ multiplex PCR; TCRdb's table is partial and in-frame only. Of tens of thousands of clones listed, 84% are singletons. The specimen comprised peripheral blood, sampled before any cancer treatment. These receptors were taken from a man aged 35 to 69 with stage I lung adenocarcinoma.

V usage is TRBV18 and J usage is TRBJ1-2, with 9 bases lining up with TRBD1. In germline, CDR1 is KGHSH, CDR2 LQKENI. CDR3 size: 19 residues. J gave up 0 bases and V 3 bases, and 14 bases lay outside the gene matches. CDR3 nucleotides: TGTGCCAGCTCACCCTCGCTGTCCCGGGACAGGGCCTCTAACTATGGCTACACCTTC. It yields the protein CASSPSLSRDRASNYGYTF.

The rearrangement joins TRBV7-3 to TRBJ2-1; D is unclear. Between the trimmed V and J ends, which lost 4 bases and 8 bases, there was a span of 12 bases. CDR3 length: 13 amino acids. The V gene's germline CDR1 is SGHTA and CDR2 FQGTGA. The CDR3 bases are TGTGCCAGCAGCTCTAACCCGCGCTATGAGCAGTTCTTC. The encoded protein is CASSSNPRYEQFF.